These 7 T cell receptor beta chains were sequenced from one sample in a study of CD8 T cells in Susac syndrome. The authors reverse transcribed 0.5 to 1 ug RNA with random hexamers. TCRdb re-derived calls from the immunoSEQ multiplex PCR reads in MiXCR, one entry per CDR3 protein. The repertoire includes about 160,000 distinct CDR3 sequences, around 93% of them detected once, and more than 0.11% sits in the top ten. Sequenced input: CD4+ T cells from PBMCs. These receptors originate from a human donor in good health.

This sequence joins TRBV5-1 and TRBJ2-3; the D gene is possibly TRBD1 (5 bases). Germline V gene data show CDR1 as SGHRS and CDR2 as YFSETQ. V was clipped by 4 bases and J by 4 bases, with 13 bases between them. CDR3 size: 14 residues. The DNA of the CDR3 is TGCGCCAGCAGCCTCGCACAGGACGCAGATACGCAGTATTTT. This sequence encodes CASSLAQDADTQYF.

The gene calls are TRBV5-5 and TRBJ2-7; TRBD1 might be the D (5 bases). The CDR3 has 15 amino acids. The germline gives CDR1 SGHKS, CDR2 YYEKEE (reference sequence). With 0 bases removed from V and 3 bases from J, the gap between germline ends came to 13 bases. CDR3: CASSLAPTQGYEQYF. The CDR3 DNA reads TGTGCCAGCAGCTTGGCTCCCACCCAGGGCTACGAGCAGTACTTC.

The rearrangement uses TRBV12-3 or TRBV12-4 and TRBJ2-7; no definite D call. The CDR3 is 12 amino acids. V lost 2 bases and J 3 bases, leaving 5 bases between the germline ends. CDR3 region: CASSLFLYEQYF. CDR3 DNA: TGTGCCAGCAGTTTATTCCTCTACGAGCAGTACTTC.

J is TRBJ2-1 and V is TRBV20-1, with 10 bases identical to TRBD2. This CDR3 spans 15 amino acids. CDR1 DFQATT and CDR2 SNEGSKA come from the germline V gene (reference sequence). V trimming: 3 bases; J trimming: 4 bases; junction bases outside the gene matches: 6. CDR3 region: CSASGAGGPYNEQFF. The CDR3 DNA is TGCAGTGCTAGCGGAGCGGGGGGGCCTTACAATGAGCAGTTCTTC.

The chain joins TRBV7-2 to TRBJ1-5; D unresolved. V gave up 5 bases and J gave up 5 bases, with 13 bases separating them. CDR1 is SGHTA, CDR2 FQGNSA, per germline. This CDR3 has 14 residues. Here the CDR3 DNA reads TGTGCCAGCAGCCCACTCCCGGGCTATCAGCCCCAGCATTTT. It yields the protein CASSPLPGYQPQHF.

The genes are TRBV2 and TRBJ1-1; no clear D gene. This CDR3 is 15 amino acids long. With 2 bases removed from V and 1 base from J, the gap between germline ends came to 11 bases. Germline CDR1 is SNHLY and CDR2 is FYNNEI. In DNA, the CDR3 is TGTGCCAGCAGTGAACAGAGAACCCCGAACACTGAAGCTTTCTTT. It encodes CASSEQRTPNTEAFF. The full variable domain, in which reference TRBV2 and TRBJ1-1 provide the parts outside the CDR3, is EPEVTQTPSHQVTQMGQEVILRCVPISNHLYFYWYRQILGQKVEFLVSFYNNEISEKSEIFDDQFSVERPDGSNFTLKIRSTKLEDSAMYFCASSEQRTPNTEAFFGQGTRLTVV.

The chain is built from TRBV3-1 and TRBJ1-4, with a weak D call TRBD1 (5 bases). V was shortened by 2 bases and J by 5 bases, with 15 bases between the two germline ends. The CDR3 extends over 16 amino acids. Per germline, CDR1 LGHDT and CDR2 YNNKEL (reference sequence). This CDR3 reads CASSQSQEGSNEKLFF. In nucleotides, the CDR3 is TGTGCCAGCAGCCAATCCCAGGAGGGGTCCAATGAAAAACTGTTTTTT.